These T cell receptor beta chains were read from a single sample in a study of blood T cells in healthy people across ages. TCRdb fed the 5' RACE reads into MiXCR, producing one record per CDR3 protein. Altogether 800,000 to 1,300,000 distinct CDR3 sequences are present, around 25% being singletons, with the ten largest covering less than 0.85%. These data also featured in a second study, about T cells of mothers and their children.

The sample consisted of blood. The receptors shown here come from a girl aged 2 to 10 in good health. Both conserved end residues are part of each CDR3. The D gene is left open where the match is weak. The size entry is marked missing in some rows and otherwise reads once, few, many or a size class.

>13|-|TRBJ2-1|TRBV10-1|few
CASSDESSNEQFF
TGCGCCAGCAGTGATGAGAGCTCCAATGAGCAGTTCTTC
>17|TRBD2|TRBJ2-3|TRBV20-1|-
CSAPSSGGSIYTDTQYF
TGCAGTGCTCCTTCTAGCGGGGGCTCCATTTACACAGATACGCAGTATTTT
>11|-|TRBJ2-7|TRBV6-2/TRBV6-3|few
CASTYDGEQYF
TGTGCCAGCACCTATGACGGGGAGCAGTACTTC
>12|-|TRBJ2-2|TRBV20-1|few
CSARQGAGELFF
TGCAGTGCTAGACAGGGCGCCGGGGAGCTGTTTTTT
>13|TRBD2|TRBJ2-5|TRBV28|-
CATRAGTQETQYF
TGTGCCACACGAGCGGGAACCCAAGAGACCCAGTACTTC
>15|TRBD1|TRBJ2-3|TRBV18|-
CASSRTGWSTDTQYF
TGTGCCAGCTCACGGACAGGGTGGAGCACAGATACGCAGTATTTT
>15|TRBD1|TRBJ2-6|TRBV7-9|few
CASSVTGAGANVLTF
TGTGCCAGCAGCGTAACAGGGGCTGGGGCCAACGTCCTGACTTTC
>13|-|TRBJ2-7|TRBV7-9|-
CASSLAPSEEQYF
TGTGCCAGCAGCTTAGCGCCTTCTGAGGAGCAGTACTTC
>15|-|TRBJ1-3|TRBV12-3/TRBV12-4|few
CASSLRALRGNTIYF
TGTGCCAGCAGTTTAAGGGCACTCAGGGGAAACACCATATATTTT
>13|-|TRBJ2-5|TRBV20-1|few
CSARSGNEETQYF
TGCAGTGCTAGATCGGGAAATGAAGAGACCCAGTACTTC
>13|-|TRBJ1-5|TRBV10-3|-
CAISESRDQPQHF
TGTGCCATCAGTGAGTCAAGGGATCAGCCCCAGCATTTT
>10|-|TRBJ2-7|TRBV7-3|few
CANRHNEQYF
TGTGCCAACCGACACAACGAGCAGTACTTC
>17|-|TRBJ2-3|TRBV7-6|-
CASSLSDGAMLTDTQYF
TGTGCCAGCAGCCTCTCCGACGGAGCGATGCTCACAGATACGCAGTATTTT
>11|TRBD1|TRBJ1-2|TRBV5-1|-
CASSWDRGYTF
TGCGCCAGCAGCTGGGACAGAGGCTACACCTTC
>15|-|TRBJ2-2|TRBV5-1|-
CASSLVAGYTGELFF
TGCGCCAGCAGCTTGGTGGCCGGATACACCGGGGAGCTGTTTTTT
>15|-|TRBJ1-2|TRBV4-1|few
CASSQGTGSSYGYTF
TGCGCCAGCAGCCAAGGAACGGGCTCCAGCTATGGCTACACCTTC
>15|-|TRBJ2-7|TRBV27|-
CASSLSGYLIYEQYF
TGTGCCAGCAGTTTATCGGGCTATCTTATCTACGAGCAGTACTTC
>11|-|TRBJ1-2|TRBV2|-
CASKTVYGYTF
TGTGCCAGCAAGACAGTCTATGGCTACACCTTC
>12|-|TRBJ1-2|TRBV12-5|-
CASGPQMGGYTF
TGTGCTAGTGGTCCCCAAATGGGCGGCTACACCTTC
>10|-|TRBJ2-1|TRBV19|many
CASKGNEQFF
TGTGCCAGTAAAGGGAATGAGCAGTTCTTC
>16|TRBD1|TRBJ2-5|TRBV3-1|-
CASSLHSGTGEETQYF
TGTGCCAGCAGCCTTCACTCCGGGACAGGGGAAGAGACCCAGTACTTC
>13|-|TRBJ1-4|TRBV7-8|few
CASSLARSEKLFF
TGTGCCAGCAGCTTAGCGCGTAGTGAAAAACTGTTTTTT
>15|-|TRBJ2-3|TRBV5-4|-
CASSSILLGEDTQYF
TGTGCCAGCAGCTCCATCCTCCTTGGGGAGGATACGCAGTATTTT
>13|TRBD2|TRBJ2-5|TRBV7-3|few
CASSLLAAETQYF
TGTGCCAGCAGCTTACTAGCGGCGGAGACCCAGTACTTC
>15|TRBD2|TRBJ2-7|TRBV28|many
CASSYQREGAHEQYF
TGTGCCAGCAGTTATCAAAGGGAGGGAGCACACGAGCAGTACTTC
>12|-|TRBJ1-2|TRBV6-1|-
CASSDGTYGYTF
TGTGCCAGCAGTGACGGGACCTATGGCTACACCTTC
>17|TRBD2|TRBJ2-3|TRBV7-9|-
CASSPIFGGTIRDTQYF
TGTGCCAGCAGCCCAATATTCGGCGGGACTATCAGAGATACGCAGTATTTT
>16|-|TRBJ2-1|TRBV29-1|few
CSVVFYRRDEGNEQFF
TGCAGCGTTGTATTTTATAGAAGGGATGAGGGCAATGAGCAGTTCTTC
>13|-|TRBJ2-7|TRBV5-5|-
CASSLVSWHEQYF
TGTGCCAGCAGCTTGGTTTCGTGGCACGAGCAGTACTTC
>16|-|TRBJ1-6|TRBV28|once
CASSLIGATYNSPLHF
TGTGCCAGCAGTTTAATCGGGGCCACCTATAATTCACCCCTCCACTTT
>11|-|TRBJ2-7|TRBV7-9|many
CASSLTGEQYF
TGTGCCAGCAGCTTAACTGGAGAGCAGTACTTC
>13|-|TRBJ2-1|TRBV7-9|few
CASSLGSEDEQFF
TGTGCCAGCAGCTTAGGGTCTGAAGATGAGCAGTTCTTC
>15|-|TRBJ2-5|TRBV7-9|-
CASSPRATVGKTQYF
TGTGCCAGCAGCCCCCGGGCCACAGTTGGCAAGACCCAGTACTTC
>16|-|TRBJ2-1|TRBV6-2/TRBV6-3|few
CASSYSRSELENEQFF
TGTGCCAGCAGTTACTCGAGGTCTGAACTAGAAAATGAGCAGTTCTTC
>12|-|TRBJ2-7|TRBV6-5|few
CASTKDLYEQYF
TGTGCCAGCACTAAGGACCTCTACGAGCAGTACTTC
>19|TRBD2|TRBJ2-5|TRBV4-2|few
CASSQLWGESGGLQETQYF
TGTGCCAGCAGCCAACTTTGGGGAGAGAGCGGGGGTTTGCAAGAGACCCAGTACTTC
>14|-|TRBJ1-2|TRBV5-1|-
CASSFYSGSYGYTF
TGCGCCAGCAGCTTCTACAGCGGGAGTTATGGCTACACCTTC
>13|-|TRBJ2-7|TRBV3-1|many
CASSQGGGHEQYF
TGTGCCAGCAGCCAAGGAGGAGGACACGAGCAGTACTTC
>16|TRBD1|TRBJ1-4|TRBV27|few
CASSSLGQGWDEKLFF
TGTGCCAGCAGTTCCCTTGGACAGGGGTGGGATGAAAAACTGTTTTTT
>15|-|TRBJ2-1|TRBV5-1|-
CASSLAGGEANEQFF
TGCGCCAGCAGCTTGGCCGGCGGGGAAGCTAATGAGCAGTTCTTC
>16|TRBD1|TRBJ2-3|TRBV29-1|few
CSVDNIGQGAADTQYF
TGCAGCGTGGATAACATAGGACAGGGGGCGGCAGATACGCAGTATTTT
>20|-|TRBJ2-6|TRBV5-1|few
CASSLVAGEVRNTGANVLTF
TGCGCCAGCAGCTTGGTGGCAGGGGAGGTTCGCAATACAGGGGCCAACGTCCTGACTTTC
>14|TRBD2|TRBJ2-7|TRBV4-2|few
CASSQEAGGSEQYF
TGTGCCAGCAGCCAAGAAGCGGGGGGAAGTGAGCAGTACTTC
>16|-|TRBJ2-1|TRBV7-2|-
CASSRRGRSSYNEQFF
TGTGCCAGCAGCCGCCGGGGGAGGAGCTCCTACAATGAGCAGTTCTTC
>16|TRBD2|TRBJ2-5|TRBV12-3/TRBV12-4|-
CASRSTGTSTQETQYF
TGTGCCAGCAGGTCCACCGGGACTAGCACACAAGAGACCCAGTACTTC
>15|TRBD2|TRBJ2-2|TRBV20-1|few
CGARVAGGPTGELFF
TGCGGTGCTAGAGTGGCGGGAGGGCCCACCGGGGAGCTGTTTTTT
>21|TRBD1|TRBJ2-4|TRBV9|-
CASSVVNVGTGLMMAKNIQYF
TGTGCCAGCAGCGTAGTCAACGTGGGGACAGGGTTAATGATGGCCAAAAACATTCAGTACTTC
>18|-|TRBJ2-6|TRBV29-1|-
CSVEDQGHLLGGANVLTF
TGCAGCGTTGAAGATCAGGGGCACCTCCTGGGGGGGGCCAACGTCCTGACTTTC
>16|-|TRBJ1-2|TRBV15|few
CATSPGGGRGNYGYTF
TGTGCCACCAGCCCAGGCGGGGGTCGGGGTAACTATGGCTACACCTTC
>13|-|TRBJ2-2|TRBV6-5|few
CASSYRGTGELFF
TGTGCCAGCAGTTACAGGGGCACCGGGGAGCTGTTTTTT
>16|TRBD1|TRBJ1-1|TRBV20-1|-
CSSGTGVATDNTEAFF
TGCAGTTCCGGAACAGGGGTTGCGACCGACAACACTGAAGCTTTCTTT